What follows describes a single T cell receptor (beta chain). This record belongs to a study of blood T cell repertoires in COVID-19. At the level of the study: COVID-19 samples from acute and convalescent phases originated in the United States, Italy and Spain. Sources were T cells, B-cell-depleted T cells, or PBMCs; the material itself was cDNA or gDNA.

In the original analysis: How many nucleated cells were present was estimated from reference gene primer amplification. Clones were read by immunoSEQ multiplex PCR, and TCRdb kept only the in-frame ones, dropping some. V, J and clone size derive from that table, while D and trimming were established from the DNA sequence. The data contain roughly 170,000 clones, about 87% of them seen just once; the ten biggest clones take up roughly 25%. This CDR3 region has 15 residues. The ends lost 5 bases at V and 6 bases at J; junction bases unmatched: 7. Germline CDR1 LGHNT, CDR2 FRNRAP. Specimen: peripheral blood. The V and J genes are TRBV12-5 and TRBJ1-2, with 12 bases fitting TRBD1. The source of this sequence is a man in his sixties with acute or convalescent COVID-19. CDR3 sequence (DNA): TGTGCTAGTGGTCCCTCCGGGACAGGGGGCGATGGCTACACCTTC. It codes for CASGPSGTGGDGYTF. Complete variable domain (other parts from reference TRBV12-5 and TRBJ1-2): DARVTQTPRHKVTEMGQEVTMRCQPILGHNTVFWYRQTMMQGLELLAYFRNRAPLDDSGMPKDRFSAEMPDATLATLKIQPSEPRDSAVYFCASGPSGTGGDGYTFGSGTRLTVV.